This section outlines one T cell receptor beta chain sequence together with its context. Ten or more counts support this clonotype. Its recognized antigen is unknown. No base-level quality is on record; no much larger clone is a single base apart. The treatment or condition label, read with the paper, signifies: allogeneic hematopoietic cell transplantation with graft depleted of TCRalphabeta T cells and CD19 B cells. The children who served as transplant recipients had been given grafts of TCRalphabeta/CD19-depleted allogeneic hematopoietic cells. From its cysteine to its phenylalanine, the CDR3 spans 15 amino acids. Left in the record is the CDR3 DNA by itself, 45 bases read in frame from the first base. CDR1 MNHEY and CDR2 SVGAGI were looked up in the germline V gene. Germline trimming amounts to 0 bases on V and 0 bases on J, with 2 as the count of junction bases outside the gene matches. These data belong to a study of T-cell reconstitution after alpha-beta-depleted transplantation in children (dated by TCRdb to about 2016). Turning to the overall study: The study quantitatively tracked T-cell immune reconstitution after TCRalphabeta/CD19-depleted allogeneic hematopoietic cell transplantation in children using TCR repertoire profiling.

Preparation of the library involved PCR. TCRdb lists the instrument as Illumina HiSeq 2500. TCR library preparation used molecular barcoding, with unique molecular identifiers applied to normalize quantification of the TCRbeta repertoire. The raw public reads went through TCRdb reprocessing: fastp at Q25, MiXCR clone calling, in-frame beta chains kept. One record per CDR3 amino acid sequence lists the most common genes and DNA. Within this sample are approximately 500,000 distinct CDR3 sequences, with about 10% of them counted one time only. Roughly 2% of the sample is in the top ten clones. The study at large found these results: About two months after transplant, the apparently early recovery of alphabetaT-cell counts reportedly depended on just several hundred clones that had expanded rapidly and came from non-depleted graft cells. In some patients, high TCRbeta diversity at day 60 was attributed to recipient T cells and intrathymic progenitors that had survived conditioning. Over the following months the frequencies of hyperexpanded clones went down, and after one year T-cell counts and TCRbeta diversity were mostly credited to newly produced T cells.

The chain uses TRBV6-5 and TRBJ2-7, with 7 middle bases fitting TRBD1. The material sequenced was PBMCs, taken before TCRalphabeta/CD19-depleted stem cell transplant. This TCR was recovered from a child aged 2-15 years with inherited bone marrow failure, due to receive a stem cell transplant. The CDR3 sequence is CASSYSGQASYEQYF. The sequence in DNA is TGTGCCAGCAGTTACTCAGGACAGGCCTCCTACGAGCAGTACTTC.